These 7 T cell receptor beta chains originate from one sample sequenced in a study of T cell repertoires in ileal Crohn's disease. This table comes from immunoSEQ multiplex PCR, and its TCRdb copy is limited to in-frame clones, with some not included. The table records tens of thousands of clones, roughly 91% of them present only once. Sample time point: neoterminal ileum biopsy at postoperative endoscopy, about 6 months after surgery. The specimen was ileal tissue. The receptor source for this set is an adult with Crohn's disease.

The chain employs TRBV7-2 and TRBJ2-7; 8 bases are shared with TRBD2. Germline CDR1 is SGHTA and CDR2 is FQGNSA. This CDR3 is 15 amino acids long. With 2 bases clipped from V and 3 bases from J, the junction kept 6 bases outside the gene matches. CDR3 in amino acids: CASSLTTSELYEQYF. The CDR3 DNA sequence: TGTGCCAGCAGCTTAACGACTAGCGAACTCTACGAGCAGTACTTC.

The chain combines TRBV6-5 with TRBJ1-1; tentative D call: TRBD1 (5 bases). CDR1 and CDR2 (germline): MNHEY, SVGAGI. The CDR3 sequence is 13 residues long. The V and J ends lost 2 bases and 2 bases respectively, with 6 bases between them. The CDR3 reads CASSYRGNTEAFF. The CDR3 DNA follows: TGTGCCAGCAGTTACAGGGGCAACACTGAAGCTTTCTTT.

The chain recombines TRBV19 with TRBJ2-3; the D is unclear. CDR3 length: 13 amino acids. V was trimmed by 7 bases and J by 2 bases, leaving 10 bases between them. Per the germline V gene, CDR1 is LNHDA and CDR2 is SQIVND (reference sequence). CDR3 in DNA: TGTGCCAGTAAGATTCAGAACACAGATACGCAGTATTTT. Its translation is CASKIQNTDTQYF.

The chain uses TRBV5-8 and TRBJ2-5; 8 positions match TRBD2. This CDR3 has 15 amino acids. Germline V gene sequence: CDR1 SGHTS, CDR2 YDEGEE. J gave up 7 bases and V 0 bases, and 8 bases lay outside the gene matches. The CDR3 sequence: CASSLDGLASGTQYF. CDR3 DNA: TGTGCCAGCAGCTTGGACGGACTAGCCTCGGGGACCCAGTACTTC.

The count of this clone is one. The J gene is TRBJ2-1, the V gene TRBV19, with a tentative D call TRBD2 (6 bases). Germline V CDR1 and CDR2: LNHDA, SQIVND (reference sequence). The CDR3 is 15 residues long. The ends were cut back, 7 bases at V and 2 bases at J, with 15 bases in the middle. CDR3 protein: CASNDPGETYNEQFF. The CDR3 nucleotides are TGTGCCAGTAACGATCCGGGGGAGACCTACAATGAGCAGTTCTTC.

The chain combines TRBV11-2 with TRBJ2-1; 8 bases fit TRBD2. This CDR3 contains 17 residues. J lost 8 bases, V lost 2 bases, and 14 bases had no gene match. Germline-derived CDR1 and CDR2 are SGHAT and FQNNGV. CDR3 DNA: TGTGCCAGCAGCTTAACAGGTGGGACTAGTATTCATTATGAGCAGTTCTTC. It yields the protein CASSLTGGTSIHYEQFF.

The chain joins TRBV28 to TRBJ1-6; D ambiguous. The CDR3 covers 15 residues. V gave up 10 bases and J gave up 6 bases, with 19 bases separating them. Germline CDR1 is MDHEN and CDR2 is SYDVKM. The CDR3 DNA reads TGTGCCACGCTACAATCGGGCGCGGGTAATTCACCCCTCCACTTT. Its translation: CATLQSGAGNSPLHF.